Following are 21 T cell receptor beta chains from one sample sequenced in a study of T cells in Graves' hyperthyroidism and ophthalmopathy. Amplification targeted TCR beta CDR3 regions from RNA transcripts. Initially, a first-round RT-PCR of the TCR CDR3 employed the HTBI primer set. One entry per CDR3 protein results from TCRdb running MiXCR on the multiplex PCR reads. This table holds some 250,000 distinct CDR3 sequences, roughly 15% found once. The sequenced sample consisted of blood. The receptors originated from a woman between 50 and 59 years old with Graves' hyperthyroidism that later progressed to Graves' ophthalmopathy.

The CDR3 protein is CASSGDRESSGANVLTF. As DNA, the CDR3 is TGTGCCAGCAGTGGGGACAGGGAAAGCTCTGGGGCCAACGTCCTGACTTTC. This chain links TRBV28 with TRBJ2-6, with 9 bases fitting TRBD1. This CDR3 is 17 amino acids long. Germline lookup yields CDR1 MDHEN and CDR2 SYDVKM. With 5 bases clipped from V and 0 bases from J, the junction kept 5 bases outside the gene matches.

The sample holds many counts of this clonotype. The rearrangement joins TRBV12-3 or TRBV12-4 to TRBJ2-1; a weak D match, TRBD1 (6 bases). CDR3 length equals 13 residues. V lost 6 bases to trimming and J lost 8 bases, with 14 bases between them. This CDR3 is CASRRDNLDEQFF. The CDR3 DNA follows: TGTGCCAGCAGGAGGGACAATTTGGATGAGCAGTTCTTC.

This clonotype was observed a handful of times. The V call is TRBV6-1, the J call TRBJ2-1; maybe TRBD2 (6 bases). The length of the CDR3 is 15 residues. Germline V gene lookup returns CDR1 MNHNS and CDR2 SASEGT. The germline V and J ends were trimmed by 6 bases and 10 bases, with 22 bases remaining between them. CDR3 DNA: TGTGCCAGCAGGGATTTCGGTCTAGCGCAGGAGGAGCAGTTCTTC. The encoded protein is CASRDFGLAQEEQFF.

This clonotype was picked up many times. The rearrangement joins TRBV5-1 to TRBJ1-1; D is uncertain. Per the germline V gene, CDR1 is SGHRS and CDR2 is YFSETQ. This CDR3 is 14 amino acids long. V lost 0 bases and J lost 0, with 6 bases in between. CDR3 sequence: CASSLASVNTEAFF. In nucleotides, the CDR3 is TGCGCCAGCAGCTTGGCCTCTGTGAACACTGAAGCTTTCTTT.

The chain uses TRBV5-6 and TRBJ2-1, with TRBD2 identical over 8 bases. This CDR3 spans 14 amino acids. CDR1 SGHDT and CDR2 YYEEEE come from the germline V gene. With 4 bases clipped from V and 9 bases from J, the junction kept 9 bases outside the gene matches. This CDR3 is CASSLGTSRVEQFF. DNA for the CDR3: TGTGCCAGCAGCCTTGGGACTAGTCGGGTTGAGCAGTTCTTC.

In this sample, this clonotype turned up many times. CDR3 nucleotides: TGTGCCTGGACACGGGGGGTGAGCTCCTACAATGAGCAGTTCTTC. Translating it yields CAWTRGVSSYNEQFF. The genes are TRBV30 and TRBJ2-1, with 7 bases fitting TRBD2. V was clipped by 4 bases and J by 0 bases; unmatched bases: 6. The CDR3 runs to 15 residues. Germline-derived CDR1 and CDR2 are GTSNPN and SVGIG (reference sequence).

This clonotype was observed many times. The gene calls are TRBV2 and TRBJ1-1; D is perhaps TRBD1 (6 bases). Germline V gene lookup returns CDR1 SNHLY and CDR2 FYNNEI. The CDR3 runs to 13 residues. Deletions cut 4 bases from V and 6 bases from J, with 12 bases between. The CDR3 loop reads CASSVNREAEAFF. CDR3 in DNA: TGTGCCAGCAGTGTAAACAGGGAAGCTGAAGCTTTCTTT.

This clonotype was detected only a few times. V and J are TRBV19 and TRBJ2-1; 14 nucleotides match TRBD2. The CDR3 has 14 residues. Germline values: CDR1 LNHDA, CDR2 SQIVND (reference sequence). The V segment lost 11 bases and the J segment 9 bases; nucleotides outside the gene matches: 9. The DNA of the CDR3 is TGTGCCGTAATGGGACTAGCGGGAGTTAGTGAGCAGTTCTTC. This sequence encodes CAVMGLAGVSEQFF.

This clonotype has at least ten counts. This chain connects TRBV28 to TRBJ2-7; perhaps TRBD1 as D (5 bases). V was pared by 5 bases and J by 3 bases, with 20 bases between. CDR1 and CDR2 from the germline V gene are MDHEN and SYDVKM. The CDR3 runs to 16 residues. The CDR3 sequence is CASSPPLGRDSYEQYF. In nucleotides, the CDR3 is TGTGCCAGCAGTCCCCCCCTAGGCAGGGATAGCTACGAGCAGTACTTC.

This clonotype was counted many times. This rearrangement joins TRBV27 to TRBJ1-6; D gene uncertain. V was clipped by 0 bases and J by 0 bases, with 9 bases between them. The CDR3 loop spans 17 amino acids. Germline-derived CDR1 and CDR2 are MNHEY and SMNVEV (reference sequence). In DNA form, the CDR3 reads TGTGCCAGCAGTTTATCGAGGAGGGTCTCCTATAATTCACCCCTCCACTTT. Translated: CASSLSRRVSYNSPLHF.

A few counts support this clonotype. Written as DNA, the CDR3 is TGTGCCAGCAGCCGGGAGAAGACCGGGCCCTATGGCTACACCTTC. Protein product: CASSREKTGPYGYTF. The chain recombines TRBV5-4 with TRBJ1-2; D is unclear. Germline V gene data show CDR1 as SGHNT and CDR2 as YYREEE (reference sequence). The CDR3 is 15 residues long. Trimming stripped 4 bases from V and 4 bases from J, with 17 bases between.

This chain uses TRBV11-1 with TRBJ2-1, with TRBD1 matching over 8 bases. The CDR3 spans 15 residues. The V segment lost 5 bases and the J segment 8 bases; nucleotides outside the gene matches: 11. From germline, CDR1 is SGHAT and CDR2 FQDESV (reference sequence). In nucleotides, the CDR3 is TGTGCCAGCAGCCAGGGACAGGCGGGCGGTGATGAGCAGTTCTTC. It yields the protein CASSQGQAGGDEQFF.

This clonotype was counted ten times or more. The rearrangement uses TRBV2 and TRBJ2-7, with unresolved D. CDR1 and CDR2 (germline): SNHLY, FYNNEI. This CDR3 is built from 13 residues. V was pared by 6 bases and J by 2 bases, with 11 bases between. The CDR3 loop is CASRPRLTYEQYF. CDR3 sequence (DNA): TGTGCCAGCAGGCCCAGGCTTACCTACGAGCAGTACTTC.

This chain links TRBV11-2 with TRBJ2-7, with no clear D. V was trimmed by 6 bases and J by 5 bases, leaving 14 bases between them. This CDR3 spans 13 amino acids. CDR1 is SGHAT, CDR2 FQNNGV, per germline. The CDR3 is CASRRVGPHEQYF. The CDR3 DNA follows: TGTGCCAGCAGACGGGTGGGCCCCCACGAGCAGTACTTC.

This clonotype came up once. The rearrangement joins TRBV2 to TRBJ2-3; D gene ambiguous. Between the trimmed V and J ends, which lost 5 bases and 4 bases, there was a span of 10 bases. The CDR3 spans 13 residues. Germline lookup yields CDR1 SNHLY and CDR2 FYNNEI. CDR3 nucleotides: TGTGCCAGCAGTTTATGGACGGCAGATACGCAGTATTTT. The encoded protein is CASSLWTADTQYF.

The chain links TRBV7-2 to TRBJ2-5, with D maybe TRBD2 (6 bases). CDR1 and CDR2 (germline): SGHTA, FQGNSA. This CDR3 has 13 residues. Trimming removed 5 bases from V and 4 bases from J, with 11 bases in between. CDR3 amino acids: CASSRGTGETQYF. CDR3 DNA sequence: TGTGCCAGCAGCCGCGGGACTGGAGAGACCCAGTACTTC.

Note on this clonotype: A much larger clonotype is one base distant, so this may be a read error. The CDR3 nucleotides read TGCAGTGCGCCGGGGGCCGGGAGTAGATACAATGAGCAGTTCTTC. Residues: CSAPGAGSRYNEQFF. This chain links TRBV20-1 with TRBJ2-1; D may be TRBD1 or TRBD2 (6 bases each). Between the trimmed V and J ends, which lost 6 bases and 4 bases, there was a span of 19 bases. The CDR3 has 15 amino acids. The germline V gene has CDR1 DFQATT and CDR2 SNEGSKA (reference sequence).

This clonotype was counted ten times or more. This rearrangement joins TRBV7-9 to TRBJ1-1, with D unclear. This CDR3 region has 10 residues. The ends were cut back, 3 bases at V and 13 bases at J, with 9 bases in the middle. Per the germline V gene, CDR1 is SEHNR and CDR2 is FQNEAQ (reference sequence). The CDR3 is CASSFGFGFF. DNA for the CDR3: TGTGCCAGCAGCTTCGGATTTGGTTTCTTT.

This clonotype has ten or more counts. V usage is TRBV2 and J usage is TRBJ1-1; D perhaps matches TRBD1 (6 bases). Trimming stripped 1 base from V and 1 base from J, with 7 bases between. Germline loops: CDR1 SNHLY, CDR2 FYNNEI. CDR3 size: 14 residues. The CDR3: CASSEEGGNTEAFF. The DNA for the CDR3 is TGTGCCAGCAGTGAAGAAGGGGGGAACACTGAAGCTTTCTTT.

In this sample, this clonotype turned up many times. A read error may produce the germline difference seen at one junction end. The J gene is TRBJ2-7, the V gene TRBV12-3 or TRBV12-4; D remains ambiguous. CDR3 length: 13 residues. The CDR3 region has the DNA TGTGCCAGCAGTTTTTCCACTTCCTCCGAGCAGTACTTC. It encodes CASSFSTSSEQYF.

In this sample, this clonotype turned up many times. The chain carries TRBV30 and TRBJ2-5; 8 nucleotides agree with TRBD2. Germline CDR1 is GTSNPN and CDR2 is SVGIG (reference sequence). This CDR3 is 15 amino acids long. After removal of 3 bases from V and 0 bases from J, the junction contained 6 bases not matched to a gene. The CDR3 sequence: CAWSRGGWYQETQYF. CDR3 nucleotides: TGTGCCTGGAGCCGGGGGGGATGGTACCAAGAGACCCAGTACTTC. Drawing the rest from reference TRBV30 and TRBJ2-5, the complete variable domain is SQTIHQWPATLVQPVGSPLSLECTVEGTSNPNLYWYRQAAGRGLQLLFYSVGIGQISSEVPQNLSASRPQDRQFILSSKKLLLSDSGFYLCAWSRGGWYQETQYFGPGTRLLVL.